This T cell receptor (beta chain) came from a study of T cell responses to AZD1222 COVID-19 vaccine. Study-wide results and limits: It was only five to seven AZD1222 recipients who were seropositive at baseline. A mostly white British donor set with more females was recruited, and clonal diversity was possibly underestimated.

V lost 0 bases and J lost 10, with 8 bases in between. The V gene's germline CDR1 is SGHRS and CDR2 YFSETQ. CDR3 length equals 13 residues. Assay: immunoSEQ multiplex PCR; the TCRdb copy retains only in-frame clones and omits some. Of around 150,000 clones in the sample, approximately 95% were seen once. Notes on this clone: Its specificity is not known.

This TCR came from an adult who received the AZD1222 COVID-19 vaccine. The rearrangement joins TRBV5-1 to TRBJ1-6; D unresolved. Sequencing was performed on peripheral blood, taken 28 days after the second AZD1222 dose. The CDR3 bases are TGCGCCAGCAGCTTGGCACAAACCTCACCCCTCCACTTT. Translation: CASSLAQTSPLHF.